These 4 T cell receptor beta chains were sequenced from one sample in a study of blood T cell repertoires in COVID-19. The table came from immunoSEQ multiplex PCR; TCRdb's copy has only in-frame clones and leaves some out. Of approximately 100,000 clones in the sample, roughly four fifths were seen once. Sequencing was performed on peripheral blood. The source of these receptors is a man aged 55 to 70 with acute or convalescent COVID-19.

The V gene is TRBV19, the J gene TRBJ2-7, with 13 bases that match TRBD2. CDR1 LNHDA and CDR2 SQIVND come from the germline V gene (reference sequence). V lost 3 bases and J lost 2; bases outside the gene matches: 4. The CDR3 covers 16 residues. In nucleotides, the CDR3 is TGTGCCAGTAGTATCGGGGGGACTAGCGGGACCTACGAGCAGTACTTC. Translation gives CASSIGGTSGTYEQYF.

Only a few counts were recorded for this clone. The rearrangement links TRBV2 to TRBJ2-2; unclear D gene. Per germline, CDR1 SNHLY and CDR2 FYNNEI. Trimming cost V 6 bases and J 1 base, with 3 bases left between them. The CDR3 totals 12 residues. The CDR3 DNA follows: TGTGCCAGCAGCATGAACACCGGGGAGCTGTTTTTT. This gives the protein CASSMNTGELFF. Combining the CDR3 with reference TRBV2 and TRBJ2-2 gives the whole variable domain EPEVTQTPSHQVTQMGQEVILRCVPISNHLYFYWYRQILGQKVEFLVSFYNNEISEKSEIFDDQFSVERPDGSNFTLKIRSTKLEDSAMYFCASSMNTGELFFGEGSRLTVL.

CDR3: CASSLGTGSTGELFF. CDR3 nucleotides: TGTGCCAGCAGTTTGGGGACAGGCTCCACCGGGGAGCTGTTTTTT. The chain recombines TRBV28 with TRBJ2-2, with 8 bases lining up with TRBD1. The CDR3 is 15 amino acids. CDR1 and CDR2 (germline): MDHEN, SYDVKM. V gave up 3 bases and J gave up 4 bases; unmatched junction bases: 4. Full variable domain (missing parts from reference TRBV28 and TRBJ2-2): DVKVTQSSRYLVKRTGEKVFLECVQDMDHENMFWYRQDPGLGLRLIYFSYDVKMKEKGDIPEGYSVSREKKERFSLILESASTNQTSMYLCASSLGTGSTGELFFGEGSRLTVL.

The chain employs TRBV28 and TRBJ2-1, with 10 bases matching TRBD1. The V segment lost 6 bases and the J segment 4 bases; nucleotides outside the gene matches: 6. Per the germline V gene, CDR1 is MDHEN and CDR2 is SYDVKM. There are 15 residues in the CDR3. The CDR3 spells CASSLPGQGYNEQFF. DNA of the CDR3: TGTGCCAGCAGCCTCCCGGGACAGGGGTACAATGAGCAGTTCTTC.